This is a list of T cell receptor beta chains from one sample in a study of T cell responses to AZD1222 COVID-19 vaccine. Sequenced by immunoSEQ multiplex PCR; TCRdb stores in-frame clones only, minus some. The repertoire includes around 70,000 clones, about 88% of them detected once, and less than 9.5% sits in the top ten. Material: peripheral blood, obtained on day 0 of AZD1222 vaccination. Every receptor here comes from an adult in good health. Each CDR3 is given with its conserved first and last residue. Fields, in order: clone size, J gene, V gene, D gene, CDR3 length, CDR3 DNA, CDR3 protein. The D gene is left open where the match is weak. Some rows mark clone size as missing; the rest say once, few, many or name a class of expanded clone.

-	TRBJ2-1	TRBV29-1	TRBD1	15	TGCAGCGTTGAAGTAAGGGACAGGGGTTTCAATGAGCAGTTCTTC	CSVEVRDRGFNEQFF
-	TRBJ1-1	TRBV6-5	TRBD1	14	TGTGCCAGCAGCTACGGGACAGGGAACACTGAAGCTTTCTTT	CASSYGTGNTEAFF
-	TRBJ1-2	TRBV29-1	-	12	TGCAGCGTTGCTGCCGGGTCCTATGGCTACACCTTC	CSVAAGSYGYTF
-	TRBJ1-5	TRBV4-1	-	16	TGCGCCAGCAGCCAACTTACAGACTTTAGCAATCAGCCCCAGCATTTT	CASSQLTDFSNQPQHF
once	TRBJ1-1	TRBV9	-	14	TGTGCCAGCAGCCCACGGACTTTGAACACTGAAGCTTTCTTT	CASSPRTLNTEAFF
-	TRBJ2-5	TRBV5-1	TRBD2	16	TGCGCCAGCAGCCCGTCCGGGACTAGCGGGACTGAGACCCAGTACTTC	CASSPSGTSGTETQYF
-	TRBJ2-3	TRBV29-1	-	13	TGCAGCGTTGGAGGTCTACGCACAGATACGCAGTATTTT	CSVGGLRTDTQYF
once	TRBJ1-1	TRBV6-5	-	13	TGTGCCAGCAGTTCGGGGGTACTGTCCGAAGCTTTCTTT	CASSSGVLSEAFF
-	TRBJ1-5	TRBV6-2/TRBV6-3	-	12	TGTGCCAGCAGCCTATACATACAGCCCCAGCATTTT	CASSLYIQPQHF
-	TRBJ1-2	TRBV6-5	TRBD1	14	TGTGCCAGCAGACCACAGACAGGGAGGTATGGCTACACCTTC	CASRPQTGRYGYTF
once	TRBJ2-7	TRBV10-2	-	13	TGCGCCAGCAGTGGGAATTTATTACACGAGCAGTACTTC	CASSGNLLHEQYF
-	TRBJ1-3	TRBV28	-	14	TGTGCCAGCACAGGACAGCAATCTGGAAACACCATATATTTT	CASTGQQSGNTIYF
-	TRBJ1-5	TRBV27	-	17	TGTGCCAGCAGTTTATTGGCAGGATCGGGCCCGGGGCAGCCCCAGCATTTT	CASSLLAGSGPGQPQHF
-	TRBJ2-7	TRBV18	TRBD2	17	TGTGCCAGCTCAGCCCTAGCGGGAGCGGGTTTGATCCACGAGCAGTACTTC	CASSALAGAGLIHEQYF
-	TRBJ2-5	TRBV28	TRBD2	19	TGTGCCAGCCTACCGCTGGGGATGGGGCGGGAGGGCCTTTGGGAGACCCAGTACTTC	CASLPLGMGREGLWETQYF
once	TRBJ1-1	TRBV4-3	TRBD1	15	TGCGCCAGCAGCCTGGGTGACAGGGGGAACACTGAAGCTTTCTTT	CASSLGDRGNTEAFF
few	TRBJ2-1	TRBV10-1	-	12	TGCGCCAGCAGTGAGGGAGGAGGAGAGCAGTTCTTC	CASSEGGGEQFF
-	TRBJ2-5	TRBV2	-	13	TGTGCCAGCAGGGGACAACCACAAGAGACCCAGTACTTC	CASRGQPQETQYF
once	TRBJ2-3	TRBV5-1	TRBD2	18	TGCGCCAGCAGCTGGGGGCCCAGTGTAGCGGGAAGCACAGATACGCAGTATTTT	CASSWGPSVAGSTDTQYF
-	TRBJ1-4	TRBV29-1	TRBD1	11	TGCAGCGTGGACAGGGGTGAAAAACTGTTTTTT	CSVDRGEKLFF
-	TRBJ2-3	TRBV27	-	13	TGTGCCAGCAGTTTAGGGAGCACAGATACGCAGTATTTT	CASSLGSTDTQYF
-	TRBJ1-5	TRBV7-2	-	14	TGTGCCAGCAGCTTATCCAGTTTCAATCAGCCCCAGCATTTT	CASSLSSFNQPQHF